One sample yielded the 7 T cell receptor beta chains listed below, sequenced in a study of blood T cell repertoires in COVID-19. Only in-frame clones appear in the TCRdb table, and some are missing; sequencing was by immunoSEQ multiplex PCR. Of over 200,000 clones in the sample, over 75% were seen once. The sample was PBMCs or T cells enriched from blood (not recorded which). All receptors derive from a woman aged 25 to 45 who had been exposed to COVID-19.

The chain couples TRBV5-1 to TRBJ1-2; a possible D gene is TRBD1 (5 bases). Germline lookup yields CDR1 SGHRS and CDR2 YFSETQ. Deletions cut 1 base from V and 4 bases from J, with 8 bases between. The CDR3 extends over 13 amino acids. The CDR3 coding sequence is TGCGCCAGCAGCTTGCGGGGGGGCTATGGCTACACCTTC. Protein product: CASSLRGGYGYTF.

This clone came up once. V and J are TRBV19 and TRBJ2-1; 8 bases map to TRBD2. The CDR3 loop spans 15 amino acids. CDR1 is LNHDA, CDR2 SQIVND, per germline (reference sequence). Germline trimming cut 2 bases from V and 7 bases from J; bases unmatched to any gene: 7. The chain's CDR3 is CASSIRKREKNEQFF. CDR3 coding DNA: TGTGCCAGTAGTATAAGGAAGCGGGAGAAGAATGAGCAGTTCTTC.

The rearrangement links TRBV7-9 to TRBJ1-2; 8 bases match TRBD1. CDR3 length: 14 residues. J lost 4 bases, V lost 5 bases, and 6 bases had no gene match. In germline, CDR1 is SEHNR, CDR2 FQNEAQ (reference sequence). CDR3 bases: TGTGCCAGCAGCGCGGGACAGGCGTCCTATGGCTACACCTTC. Translating gives CASSAGQASYGYTF.

This chain links TRBV7-8 with TRBJ1-3; a possible D gene is TRBD1 (5 bases). CDR3 length: 15 residues. V dropped 2 bases and J dropped 5 bases, with 13 bases sitting between them. The germline gives CDR1 SGHVS, CDR2 FQNEAQ. CDR3 protein: CASSLRGSERNTIYF. In DNA, the CDR3 is TGTGCCAGCAGCTTAAGGGGCAGCGAGAGAAACACCATATATTTT.

This chain connects TRBV4-2 to TRBJ1-2; no firm D call. In germline, CDR1 is LGHNA, CDR2 YNFKEQ. V was pared by 0 bases and J by 4 bases, with 12 bases between. The CDR3 is 15 residues long. The CDR3 DNA sequence: TGTGCCAGCAGCCAAGATCCTAATCCCCGCTATGGCTACACCTTC. Its translation is CASSQDPNPRYGYTF.

This chain connects TRBV6-2 or TRBV6-3 to TRBJ1-5; D unresolved. The CDR3 sequence is 13 residues long. Per germline, CDR1 MNHEY and CDR2 SVGEGT. The V end was cut by 0 bases, the J end by 7 bases, with 7 bases between. CDR3 in amino acids: CASSYSPGQPQHF. The CDR3 DNA reads TGTGCCAGCAGTTACTCGCCAGGACAGCCCCAGCATTTT.

CDR3 bases: TGCGCCAGCAGCTTGGTGGGGGGGCCCAACACTGAAGCTTTCTTT. This gives the protein CASSLVGGPNTEAFF. The chain recombines TRBV5-1 with TRBJ1-1, with TRBD1 as a possible D gene (6 bases). Germline assignment: CDR1 SGHRS and CDR2 YFSETQ. The CDR3 is made up of 15 amino acids. V was trimmed by 0 bases and J by 2 bases, leaving 11 bases between them.